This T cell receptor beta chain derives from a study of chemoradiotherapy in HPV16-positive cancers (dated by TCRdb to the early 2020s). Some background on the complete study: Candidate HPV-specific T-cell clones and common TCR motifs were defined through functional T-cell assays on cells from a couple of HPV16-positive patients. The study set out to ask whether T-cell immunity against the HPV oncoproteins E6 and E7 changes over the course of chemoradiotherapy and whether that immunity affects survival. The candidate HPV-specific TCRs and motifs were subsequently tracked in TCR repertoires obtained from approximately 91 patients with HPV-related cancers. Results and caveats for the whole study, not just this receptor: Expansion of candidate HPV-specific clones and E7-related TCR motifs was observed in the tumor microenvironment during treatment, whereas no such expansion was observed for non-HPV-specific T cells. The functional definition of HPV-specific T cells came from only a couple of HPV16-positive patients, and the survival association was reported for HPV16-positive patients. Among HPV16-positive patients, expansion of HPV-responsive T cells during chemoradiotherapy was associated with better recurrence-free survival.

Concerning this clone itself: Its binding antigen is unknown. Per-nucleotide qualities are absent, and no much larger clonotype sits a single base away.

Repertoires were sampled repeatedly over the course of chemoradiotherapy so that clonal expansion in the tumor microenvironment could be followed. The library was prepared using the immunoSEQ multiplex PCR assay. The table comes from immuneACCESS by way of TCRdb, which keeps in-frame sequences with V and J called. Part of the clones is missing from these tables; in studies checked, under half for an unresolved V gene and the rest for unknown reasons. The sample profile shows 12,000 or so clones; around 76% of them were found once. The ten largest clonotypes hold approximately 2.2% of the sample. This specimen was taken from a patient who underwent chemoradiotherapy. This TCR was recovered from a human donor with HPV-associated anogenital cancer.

CDR3 protein: CASSNEKLFF. The DNA sequence reads TGTGCCAGCAGTAATGAAAAACTGTTTTTT. The chain links TRBV6-1 with TRBJ1-4; the D gene identity is not certain. V was cut back by 5 bases and J by 5 bases, leaving a gap of 0 bases between them. As encoded in the germline V gene, CDR1 is MNHNS while CDR2 is SASEGT. Its CDR3 holds 10 amino acids, cysteine through phenylalanine. Left in the record is the CDR3 DNA by itself, 30 bases read in frame from the first base.